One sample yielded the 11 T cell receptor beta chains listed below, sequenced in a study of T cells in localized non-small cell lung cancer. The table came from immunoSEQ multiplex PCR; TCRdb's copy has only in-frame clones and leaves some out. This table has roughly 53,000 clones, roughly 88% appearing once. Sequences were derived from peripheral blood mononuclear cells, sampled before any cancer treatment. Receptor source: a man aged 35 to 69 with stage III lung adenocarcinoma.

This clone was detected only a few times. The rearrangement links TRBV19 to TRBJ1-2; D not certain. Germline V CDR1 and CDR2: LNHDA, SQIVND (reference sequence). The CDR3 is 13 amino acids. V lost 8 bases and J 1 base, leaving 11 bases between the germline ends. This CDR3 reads CASSSGVNYGYTF. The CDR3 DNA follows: TGTGCCAGTTCCTCTGGGGTTAACTATGGCTACACCTTC.

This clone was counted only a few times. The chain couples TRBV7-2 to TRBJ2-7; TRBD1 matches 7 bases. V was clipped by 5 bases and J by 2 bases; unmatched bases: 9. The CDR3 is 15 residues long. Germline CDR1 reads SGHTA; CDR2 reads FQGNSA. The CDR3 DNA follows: TGTGCCAGCAGCGCCCAGGGGGAAAGCGCCTACGAGCAGTACTTC. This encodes CASSAQGESAYEQYF. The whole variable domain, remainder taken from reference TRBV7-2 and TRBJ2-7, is GAGVSQSPSNKVTEKGKDVELRCDPISGHTALYWYRQSLGQGLEFLIYFQGNSAPDKSGLPSDRFSAERTGGSVSTLTIQRTQQEDSAVYLCASSAQGESAYEQYFGPGTRLTVT.

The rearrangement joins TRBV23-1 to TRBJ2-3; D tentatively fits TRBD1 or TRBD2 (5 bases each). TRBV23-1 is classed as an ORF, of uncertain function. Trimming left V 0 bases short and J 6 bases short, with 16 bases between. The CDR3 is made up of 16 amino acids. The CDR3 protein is CASSQSGTDLADTQYF. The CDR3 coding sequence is TGCGCCAGCAGTCAATCCGGGACCGACTTAGCGGATACGCAGTATTTT.

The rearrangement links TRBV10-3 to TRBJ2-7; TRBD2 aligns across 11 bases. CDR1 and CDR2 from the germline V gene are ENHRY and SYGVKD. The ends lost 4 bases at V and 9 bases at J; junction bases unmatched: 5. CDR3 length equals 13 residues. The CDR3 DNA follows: TGTGCCATCAGTGGAGGGACTAGCGGCCCGCAGTACTTC. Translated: CAISGGTSGPQYF.

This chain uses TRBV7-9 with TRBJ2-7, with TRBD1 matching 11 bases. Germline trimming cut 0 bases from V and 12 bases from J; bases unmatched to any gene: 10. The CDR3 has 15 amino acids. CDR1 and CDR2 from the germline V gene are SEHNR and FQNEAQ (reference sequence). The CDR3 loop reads CASSLAGDRGFLRYF. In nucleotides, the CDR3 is TGTGCCAGCAGCTTAGCTGGGGACAGGGGGTTCCTTCGGTACTTC.

CDR3 protein: CASSHTNDRGYQPQHF. The CDR3 DNA reads TGTGCCAGCAGCCACACGAACGACAGGGGATATCAGCCCCAGCATTTT. The chain links TRBV4-2 to TRBJ1-5, with 8 nucleotides matching TRBD1. The J segment lost 5 bases and the V segment lost 3 bases, leaving 9 bases of the junction unmatched. Germline-derived CDR1 and CDR2 are LGHNA and YNFKEQ. This CDR3 has 16 residues.

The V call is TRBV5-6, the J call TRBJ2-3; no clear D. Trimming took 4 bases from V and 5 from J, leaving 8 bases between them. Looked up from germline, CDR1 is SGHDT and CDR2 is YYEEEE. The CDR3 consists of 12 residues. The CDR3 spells CASSGPGDTQYF. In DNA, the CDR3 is TGTGCCAGCAGCGGCCCGGGAGATACGCAGTATTTT.

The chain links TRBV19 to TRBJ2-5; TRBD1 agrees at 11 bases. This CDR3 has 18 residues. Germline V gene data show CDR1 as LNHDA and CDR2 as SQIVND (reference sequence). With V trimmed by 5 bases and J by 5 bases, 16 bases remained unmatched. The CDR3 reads CASSPEIGQGAGRETQYF. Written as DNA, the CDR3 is TGTGCCAGTAGTCCAGAAATAGGACAGGGGGCTGGGCGGGAGACCCAGTACTTC.

This CDR3 reads CAISEGVNTEAFF. The CDR3 nucleotides are TGTGCCATCAGTGAGGGGGTGAACACTGAAGCTTTCTTT. The chain is built from TRBV10-3 and TRBJ1-1; D not certain. The length of the CDR3 is 13 residues. Trimming cost V 2 bases and J 0 bases, with 4 bases left between them. Germline CDR1 reads ENHRY; CDR2 reads SYGVKD.

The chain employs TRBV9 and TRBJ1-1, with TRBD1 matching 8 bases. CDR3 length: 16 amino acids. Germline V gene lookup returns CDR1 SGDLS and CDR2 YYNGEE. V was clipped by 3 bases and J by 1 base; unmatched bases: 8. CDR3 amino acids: CASSEGGQGPNTEAFF. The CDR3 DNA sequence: TGTGCCAGCAGCGAGGGCGGACAGGGACCGAACACTGAAGCTTTCTTT. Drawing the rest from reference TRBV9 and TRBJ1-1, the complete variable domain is DSGVTQTPKHLITATGQRVTLRCSPRSGDLSVYWYQQSLDQGLQFLIQYYNGEERAKGNILERFSAQQFPDLHSELNLSSLELGDSALYFCASSEGGQGPNTEAFFGQGTRLTVV.

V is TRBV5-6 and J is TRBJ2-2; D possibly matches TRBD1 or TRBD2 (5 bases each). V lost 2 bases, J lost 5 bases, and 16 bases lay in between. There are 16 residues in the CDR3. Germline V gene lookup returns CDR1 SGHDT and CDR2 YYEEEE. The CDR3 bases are TGTGCCAGCAGCTTTGAGAGGGGTGGGGAGACCGGGGAGCTGTTTTTT. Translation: CASSFERGGETGELFF.